This T cell receptor (beta chain) was identified in a study of blood T cell repertoires in COVID-19. The wider study: Material from acute and convalescent COVID-19 was sourced from the United States, Italy and Spain. PBMCs, B-cell-depleted T cells, or T cells were the source of the cDNA or gDNA that made up the material.

Only in-frame clones appear in the TCRdb table, and some are missing; sequencing was by immunoSEQ multiplex PCR. The data contain roughly 330,000 clones, about 82% of them singletons. With 8 bases clipped from V and 2 bases from J, the junction kept 5 bases outside the gene matches. Germline V gene data show CDR1 as ENHRY and CDR2 as SYGVKD. This CDR3 is 13 amino acids long. The chain joins TRBV10-3 to TRBJ1-2, with 7 bases aligning to TRBD1. This clonotype was obtained from a woman aged 45-65 years with acute or convalescent COVID-19. The specimen was peripheral blood. The CDR3 region is CAIQGQQNYGYTF. The CDR3 DNA sequence: TGTGCCATCCAGGGACAGCAAAACTATGGCTACACCTTC.